This T cell receptor beta chain was profiled in a study of blood T cell repertoires in COVID-19. Across the study: The United States, Italy and Spain provided the acute and convalescent COVID-19 samples. Sources were T cells, B-cell-depleted T cells, or PBMCs; the material itself was cDNA or gDNA.

Source study methods: Scientists estimated how many nucleated cells there were by amplifying reference gene primers. TCRdb's copy holds only in-frame clones and misses some; the assay was immunoSEQ multiplex PCR. V, J and clone size are those of that table, while D and trimming were read from the DNA. The sample includes some 200,000 clones, 80% to 85% of them seen just once. Germline-derived CDR1 and CDR2 are MNHEY and SMNVEV (reference sequence). The ends lost 5 bases at V and 5 bases at J; junction bases unmatched: 10. The CDR3 totals 16 residues. The clonotype was recovered from a woman younger than 45 who had recovered from COVID-19. This chain uses TRBV27 with TRBJ2-1; 9 bases match TRBD2. Input material: peripheral blood. CDR3: CASSRPGTSLHNEQFF. DNA for the CDR3: TGTGCCAGCAGTCGGCCCGGGACTAGCCTTCACAATGAGCAGTTCTTC.